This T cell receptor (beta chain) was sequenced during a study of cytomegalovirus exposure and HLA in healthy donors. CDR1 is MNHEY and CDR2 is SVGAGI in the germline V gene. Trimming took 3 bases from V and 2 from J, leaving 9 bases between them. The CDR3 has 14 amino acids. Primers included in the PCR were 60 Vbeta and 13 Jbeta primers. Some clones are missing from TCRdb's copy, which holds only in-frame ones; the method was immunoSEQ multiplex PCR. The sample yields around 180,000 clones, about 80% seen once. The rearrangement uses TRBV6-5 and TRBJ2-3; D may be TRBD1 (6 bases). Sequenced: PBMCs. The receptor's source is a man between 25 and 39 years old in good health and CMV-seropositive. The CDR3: CASSYQGYTDTQYF. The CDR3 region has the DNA TGTGCCAGCAGTTATCAGGGGTACACAGATACGCAGTATTTT.